This entry lists 27 T cell receptor beta chains sequenced from one sample in a study of cytomegalovirus exposure and HLA in healthy donors. Assay used: immunoSEQ multiplex PCR; TCRdb lists only in-frame clones, some missing. Of roughly 300,000 clones in the sample, around 89% were seen once. Input material: PBMCs. The receptor set was obtained from a young woman in good health and CMV-seronegative.

The gene calls are TRBV2 and TRBJ1-1; TRBD1 aligns across 7 bases. From germline, CDR1 is SNHLY and CDR2 FYNNEI. The length of the CDR3 is 14 residues. Losses at the gene ends were 4 bases for V and 1 base for J; bases not matched to a gene: 3. The CDR3 reads CASSVWTGNTEAFF. The CDR3, as DNA: TGTGCCAGCAGTGTTTGGACAGGGAACACTGAAGCTTTCTTT.

The chain has TRBV27 and TRBJ1-1; 9 bases line up with TRBD1. The germline V gene has CDR1 MNHEY and CDR2 SMNVEV (reference sequence). This CDR3 is built from 14 residues. J was trimmed by 4 bases and V by 4 bases; bases with no gene match: 4. CDR3 nucleotide sequence: TGTGCCAGCAGTTCGACAGGGGGAGTCACTGAAGCTTTCTTT. Translation: CASSSTGGVTEAFF.

The V call is TRBV2, the J call TRBJ2-1; TRBD2 matches at 8 bases. The J segment lost 4 bases and the V segment lost 6 bases, leaving 11 bases of the junction unmatched. This CDR3 is built from 16 residues. The germline V gene has CDR1 SNHLY and CDR2 FYNNEI. DNA for the CDR3: TGTGCCAGCAGGAAGAGGGTGGGACTAGTATACAATGAGCAGTTCTTC. Its translation is CASRKRVGLVYNEQFF.

The rearrangement uses TRBV14 and TRBJ1-2, with unresolved D. The CDR3 length is 14 residues. The V end was cut by 2 bases, the J end by 6 bases, with 13 bases between. Germline loops: CDR1 SGHDN, CDR2 FVKESK. This CDR3 is CASSQWHAEDGYTF. In DNA form, the CDR3 reads TGTGCCAGCAGCCAATGGCATGCAGAGGATGGCTACACCTTC.

The chain carries TRBV29-1 and TRBJ2-5, with D possibly matching TRBD2 (6 bases). There are 15 residues in the CDR3. The germline V and J ends were trimmed by 0 bases and 3 bases, with 14 bases remaining between them. CDR1 and CDR2 (germline): SQVTM, ANQGSEA. CDR3 protein: CSVEDFQGGKETQYF. The CDR3 DNA reads as TGCAGCGTTGAAGATTTCCAGGGCGGGAAAGAGACCCAGTACTTC. The full variable domain, completed using reference TRBV29-1 and TRBJ2-5, is SAVISQKPSRDICQRGTSLTIQCQVDSQVTMMFWYRQQPGQSLTLIATANQGSEATYESGFVIDKFPISRPNLTFSTLTVSNMSPEDSSIYLCSVEDFQGGKETQYFGPGTRLLVL.

The rearrangement links TRBV6-4 to TRBJ2-3, with D possibly being TRBD2 (5 bases). The ends were cut back, 0 bases at V and 14 bases at J, with 12 bases in the middle. This CDR3 comprises 12 residues. Germline V CDR1 and CDR2: MRHNA, SNTAGT. CDR3 protein: CASSDSYGILYF. DNA for the CDR3: TGTGCCAGCAGTGACTCTTACGGGATCCTGTATTTT.

The CDR3 bases are TGTGCCAGCAGCAGAGGGACAGGGTACGAGCAGTACTTC. Translating it yields CASSRGTGYEQYF. V gene TRBV11-3 combines with J gene TRBJ2-7, with 9 bases fitting TRBD1. CDR3 length: 13 amino acids. The V gene's germline CDR1 is SGHNT and CDR2 YENEEA. The V gene end was trimmed by 5 bases and the J gene end by 4 bases; junction bases not matched to a gene: 3.

The table lists this clone with a few counts. The gene calls are TRBV11-2 and TRBJ2-7; the match to TRBD2 covers 12 bases. The CDR3 loop spans 13 amino acids. V gave up 4 bases and J gave up 9 bases; unmatched junction bases: 4. Germline lookup yields CDR1 SGHAT and CDR2 FQNNGV. CDR3 sequence (DNA): TGTGCCAGCAGCTCGGGACTAGCGGGTCGGCAGTACTTC. It is translated as CASSSGLAGRQYF.

The chain uses TRBV5-1 and TRBJ2-7; 7 bases line up with TRBD1. CDR1 and CDR2 (germline): SGHRS, YFSETQ. V shed 2 bases, J shed 5 bases, and the junction held 7 bases outside the gene matches. There are 14 residues in the CDR3. The CDR3 sequence: CASSFRDRDDEQYF. CDR3 sequence (DNA): TGCGCCAGCAGCTTTCGAGACAGGGATGACGAGCAGTACTTC.

The count of this clone is one. The chain combines TRBV28 with TRBJ1-4, with D uncertain. The germline V gene encodes CDR1 MDHEN and CDR2 SYDVKM. The CDR3 consists of 14 residues. With 6 bases removed from V and 5 bases from J, the gap between germline ends came to 13 bases. The CDR3 is CASSPTRGNEKLFF. The CDR3 bases are TGTGCCAGCAGCCCGACCCGGGGAAATGAAAAACTGTTTTTT.

V gene TRBV9 combines with J gene TRBJ1-6, with D tentatively TRBD1 (6 bases). The CDR3 spans 12 residues. V lost 0 bases, J lost 15 bases, and 10 bases lay in between. Germline CDR1 and CDR2: SGDLS and YYNGEE. CDR3 nucleotides: TGTGCCAGCAGCGTAGTAGGGGGGGACCTCCACTTT. Translating gives CASSVVGGDLHF.

This chain links TRBV10-3 with TRBJ2-7; 9 nucleotides align to TRBD2. The V and J ends lost 7 bases and 3 bases, in that order; junction bases with no gene match: 4. Germline V CDR1 and CDR2: ENHRY, SYGVKD. This CDR3 is 13 amino acids long. In nucleotides, the CDR3 is TGTGCCATCAAAGGGACTAGCAGCTACGAGCAGTACTTC. It translates to CAIKGTSSYEQYF.

V is TRBV18 and J is TRBJ2-7, with TRBD1 identical over 11 bases. V was pared by 3 bases and J by 5 bases, with 9 bases of the junction left unmatched. Germline V gives CDR1 KGHSH, CDR2 LQKENI. This CDR3 contains 16 residues. The CDR3 sequence is CASSPQGRTGGHEQYF. The DNA of the CDR3 is TGTGCCAGCTCACCGCAAGGTAGGACAGGGGGCCACGAGCAGTACTTC.

This clone was picked up a small number of times. The genes are TRBV5-6 and TRBJ2-7; the match to TRBD1 covers 10 bases. Germline assignment: CDR1 SGHDT and CDR2 YYEEEE. The junction had 8 bases not matched to a gene; V was cut back by 3 bases and J by 5 bases. The CDR3 totals 15 residues. The CDR3 sequence is CASSSLRTGGNEQYF. CDR3 sequence (DNA): TGTGCCAGCAGCTCGCTTCGGACAGGGGGGAACGAGCAGTACTTC.

This clone was picked up one time. The J gene is TRBJ2-2, the V gene TRBV11-2, with 7 bases fitting TRBD1. Germline values: CDR1 SGHAT, CDR2 FQNNGV. The CDR3 contains 15 residues. The J segment lost 6 bases and the V segment lost 5 bases, leaving 9 bases of the junction unmatched. This CDR3 reads CASSLTGRVSGELFF. The CDR3 coding sequence is TGTGCCAGCAGCCTGACAGGGAGAGTTTCCGGGGAGCTGTTTTTT.

The chain carries TRBV11-1 and TRBJ2-5; a possible D gene is TRBD1 (6 bases). This CDR3 comprises 14 residues. Germline CDR1 reads SGHAT; CDR2 reads FQDESV (reference sequence). The V end was cut by 2 bases, the J end by 5 bases, with 12 bases between. The CDR3 DNA follows: TGTGCCAGCAGCTTATGGGGTGGGGGCGAGACCCAGTACTTC. It specifies CASSLWGGGETQYF.

The V gene is TRBV19, the J gene TRBJ2-1; unclear D gene. The V and J ends lost 3 bases and 2 bases respectively, with 17 bases between them. The CDR3 is 17 residues long. The germline CDR1 and CDR2 sequences are LNHDA and SQIVND (reference sequence). The CDR3 DNA is TGTGCCAGTAGTATGTTAATAGGTCAACGGGCCTACAATGAGCAGTTCTTC. Its translation: CASSMLIGQRAYNEQFF.

V and J are TRBV11-3 and TRBJ1-1; D remains unclear. Trimming took 1 base from V and 0 from J, leaving 6 bases between them. Germline CDR1 and CDR2: SGHNT and YENEEA. The CDR3 totals 14 residues. The CDR3 here is CASSLGPMNTEAFF. CDR3 in DNA: TGTGCCAGCAGCTTAGGGCCCATGAACACTGAAGCTTTCTTT.

The rearrangement joins TRBV6-4 to TRBJ2-2; 12 nucleotides align to TRBD2. The CDR3 has 15 amino acids. With 9 bases clipped from V and 7 bases from J, the junction kept 9 bases outside the gene matches. The germline V gene has CDR1 MRHNA and CDR2 SNTAGT. In nucleotides, the CDR3 is TGTGCCAGAACAACTAGCGGGAGGTCGAACGGGGAGCTGTTTTTT. Protein: CARTTSGRSNGELFF.

V and J are TRBV27 and TRBJ2-1; D uncertain. Between the trimmed V and J ends, which lost 6 bases and 8 bases, there was a span of 8 bases. Germline assignment: CDR1 MNHEY and CDR2 SMNVEV (reference sequence). The CDR3 sequence is 11 residues long. The CDR3 DNA is TGTGCCAGCAGCCCAGGCCATGAGCAGTTCTTC. It yields the protein CASSPGHEQFF.

This chain joins TRBV28 and TRBJ2-1; D is possibly TRBD1 (5 bases). Germline assignment: CDR1 MDHEN and CDR2 SYDVKM. Trimming removed 6 bases from V and 2 bases from J, with 11 bases in between. The CDR3 runs to 14 residues. CDR3 nucleotide sequence: TGTGCCAGCAGAGACAGTTCCACCTACAATGAGCAGTTCTTC. Residues: CASRDSSTYNEQFF.

The chain's CDR3 is CASSLFDREAYEQYF. CDR3 sequence (DNA): TGTGCCAGCAGCTTGTTTGACAGGGAAGCCTACGAGCAGTACTTC. The chain combines TRBV5-4 with TRBJ2-7; 7 bases line up with TRBD1. In germline, CDR1 is SGHNT, CDR2 YYREEE (reference sequence). The CDR3 is 15 amino acids. V shed 1 base, J shed 2 bases, and the junction held 6 bases outside the gene matches. The full variable domain, rest sourced from reference TRBV5-4 and TRBJ2-7, is ETGVTQSPTHLIKTRGQQVTLRCSSQSGHNTVSWYQQALGQGPQFIFQYYREEENGRGNFPPRFSGLQFPNYSSELNVNALELDDSALYLCASSLFDREAYEQYFGPGTRLTVT.

CDR3 coding DNA: TGCGCCTCTTTTGGTGGCGGGGGCTATGGCTACACCTTC. This encodes CASFGGGGYGYTF. The chain recombines TRBV5-1 with TRBJ1-2; tentative D call: TRBD1 (5 bases). Germline-derived CDR1 and CDR2 are SGHRS and YFSETQ. The CDR3 is 13 residues long. V lost 10 bases and J lost 4, with 17 bases in between.

The chain uses TRBV9 and TRBJ1-1; perhaps TRBD1 as D (6 bases). From germline, CDR1 is SGDLS and CDR2 YYNGEE. The CDR3 is made up of 15 amino acids. Trimming shortened V by 1 base and J by 0 bases, and 10 bases separated the two germline ends. The CDR3 region is CASSVQQGLNTEAFF. The CDR3 DNA follows: TGTGCCAGCAGCGTACAACAGGGCTTGAACACTGAAGCTTTCTTT. The complete variable domain, with remaining parts taken from reference TRBV9 and TRBJ1-1, reads DSGVTQTPKHLITATGQRVTLRCSPRSGDLSVYWYQQSLDQGLQFLIQYYNGEERAKGNILERFSAQQFPDLHSELNLSSLELGDSALYFCASSVQQGLNTEAFFGQGTRLTVV.

The V call is TRBV6-5, the J call TRBJ2-7, with a tentative D call TRBD2 (5 bases). The length of the CDR3 is 13 residues. Trimming left V 9 bases short and J 2 bases short, with 14 bases between. Germline V CDR1 and CDR2: MNHEY, SVGAGI. The CDR3 DNA sequence: TGTGCCAGTGCGAGAACGACTACCTACGAGCAGTACTTC. Translating gives CASARTTTYEQYF.

This clone was seen just once. The J gene is TRBJ2-5, the V gene TRBV28, with D perhaps TRBD2 (6 bases). Per the germline V gene, CDR1 is MDHEN and CDR2 is SYDVKM. V was trimmed by 5 bases and J by 5 bases, leaving 12 bases between them. The CDR3 totals 13 residues. The CDR3 reads CASSAGSLETQYF. The CDR3 DNA reads as TGTGCCAGCAGTGCGGGGTCGTTGGAGACCCAGTACTTC.

V is TRBV11-2 and J is TRBJ1-5; 7 bases are a match to TRBD1. The ends lost 5 bases at V and 7 bases at J; junction bases unmatched: 11. CDR1 SGHAT and CDR2 FQNNGV come from the germline V gene. The CDR3 covers 15 residues. The DNA for the CDR3 is TGTGCCAGCAGCGCTCGGGACAGAGGCGGCCAGCCCCAGCATTTT. This codes for CASSARDRGGQPQHF.